This TCR beta chain is drawn from a study of T cell changes during pregnancy in multiple sclerosis (dated by TCRdb to the late 2010s). At the level of the whole study: The study looked at changes in the T cell repertoire across pregnancy in women with multiple sclerosis.

Turning to this clone: Its antigen specificity is not known. No much larger clone exists at a distance of one base, and base qualities are not known.

The germline V gene encodes CDR1 SGHTS and CDR2 YDEGEE. There are 14 amino acids in the CDR3, from cysteine to phenylalanine inclusive. Only CDR3 DNA is held: 42 bases, read in frame from base 1. Trimming leaves V shorter by 0 bases and J shorter by 4 bases, with the junction holding 1 base beyond the gene matches. Libraries were prepared through the immunoSEQ multiplex PCR assay. The immuneACCESS repertoire file appears here via TCRdb, limited to in-frame rearrangements. These files lack a portion of the clones; in checked studies, under half of the deficit traces to unresolved V genes, and the cause of the others is not known. The sample table lists 65,000 or so clones, about 90% of them with a count of one. In total, the top ten clones hold roughly 2.2% of the sample.

Here the chain combines TRBV5-8 and TRBJ1-5; 7 of the junction bases match TRBD1. This clonotype was sampled from a female donor in good health, enrolled as a control in a pregnancy study. The sequences come from peripheral blood, collected in the second trimester of pregnancy. The DNA sequence follows: TGTGCCAGCAGCTTGGAACAGGGGAATCAGCCCCAGCATTTT. It translates as CASSLEQGNQPQHF.